This entry lists 32 T cell receptor beta chains sequenced from one sample in a study of T cell responses to AZD1222 COVID-19 vaccine. The assay was immunoSEQ multiplex PCR, and TCRdb's table has in-frame clones only and misses some. Here the sample spans about 140,000 clones, about 90% being singletons. The sample in question was peripheral blood, obtained 28 days after the second AZD1222 dose. Source of these receptors: an adult who received the AZD1222 COVID-19 vaccine.

J is TRBJ1-6 and V is TRBV1. TRBV1 is marked as a pseudogene. The CDR3 is 12 amino acids. The DNA for the CDR3 is TGCACCAGCAGCGAGCCCACTTTCGACCTCCACTTT. Encoded protein: CTSSEPTFDLHF.

V and J are TRBV12-3 or TRBV12-4 and TRBJ2-7; D gene uncertain. The CDR3 is 13 amino acids. V gave up 3 bases and J gave up 3 bases, with 9 bases separating them. The CDR3 DNA sequence: TGTGCCAGCAGTTTGACCGTCGACTACGAGCAGTACTTC. Its protein product is CASSLTVDYEQYF.

This chain uses TRBV6-5 with TRBJ2-1; possibly TRBD2 for D (6 bases). Trimming removed 8 bases at V and 4 bases at J, with 12 bases between. The CDR3 has 13 amino acids. The germline V gene encodes CDR1 MNHEY and CDR2 SVGAGI. The CDR3 here is CASGLGTYNEQFF. CDR3 nucleotide sequence: TGTGCCAGCGGTCTGGGGACTTACAATGAGCAGTTCTTC.

CDR3 sequence: CASSEWRGTGLGSETQYF. For the CDR3, the DNA is TGTGCCAGCAGTGAATGGAGGGGGACAGGGTTAGGGTCGGAGACCCAGTACTTC. The chain carries TRBV6-1 and TRBJ2-5, with TRBD1 matching 9 bases. Germline V CDR1 and CDR2: MNHNS, SASEGT. This CDR3 has 18 residues. V lost 2 bases to trimming and J lost 5 bases; unmatched junction nucleotides: 15.

This chain uses TRBV5-1 with TRBJ1-1; D is possibly TRBD1 (5 bases). CDR1 is SGHRS and CDR2 is YFSETQ in the germline V gene. Trimming removed 4 bases at V and 7 bases at J, with 8 bases between. This CDR3 is 11 amino acids long. CDR3 region: CASSGDGEAFF. In DNA form, the CDR3 reads TGCGCCAGCAGCGGGGACGGTGAAGCTTTCTTT.

J is TRBJ2-7 and V is TRBV5-5; 7 bases align to TRBD1. Germline-derived CDR1 and CDR2 are SGHKS and YYEKEE (reference sequence). With 5 bases clipped from V and 1 base from J, the junction kept 3 bases outside the gene matches. The CDR3 contains 13 residues. As DNA, the CDR3 is TGTGCCAGCAGAGTGACAGGGTCCTACGAGCAGTACTTC. Protein product: CASRVTGSYEQYF.

This clone was counted only a few times. CDR3 loop: CASSFGRTHSGNTIYF. The DNA for the CDR3 is TGTGCCAGCAGTTTTGGCAGGACCCACTCTGGAAACACCATATATTTT. This sequence joins TRBV28 and TRBJ1-3; D unclear. Trimming took off 3 bases at V and 0 bases at J, with 12 bases between the two ends. The CDR3 is 16 residues long. Per germline, CDR1 MDHEN and CDR2 SYDVKM.

V is TRBV28 and J is TRBJ1-2, with D possibly matching TRBD1 (5 bases). The V end was cut by 2 bases, the J end by 5 bases, with 12 bases between. Germline lookup yields CDR1 MDHEN and CDR2 SYDVKM. This CDR3 comprises 14 residues. The CDR3 is CASSLRGGGYGYTF. CDR3 coding DNA: TGTGCCAGCAGTTTACGGGGGGGAGGGTATGGCTACACCTTC.

The chain employs TRBV7-2 and TRBJ1-6; TRBD1 matches at 7 bases. CDR3 size: 14 residues. The J segment lost 10 bases and the V segment lost 5 bases, leaving 8 bases of the junction unmatched. CDR1 and CDR2 (germline): SGHTA, FQGNSA. CDR3 residues: CASSGGQLGSPLHF. The CDR3 nucleotides are TGTGCCAGCAGCGGGGGACAGTTAGGGTCACCCCTCCACTTT.

This chain uses TRBV6-2 or TRBV6-3 with TRBJ1-5; D not resolved. The V gene's germline CDR1 is MNHEY and CDR2 SVGEGT. V was trimmed by 2 bases and J by 8 bases, leaving 7 bases between them. CDR3 length: 12 residues. DNA of the CDR3: TGTGCCAGCAGTTACGGACTGGAGCCCCAGCATTTT. Translating gives CASSYGLEPQHF.

The chain combines TRBV6-5 with TRBJ1-6, with a tentative D call TRBD1 (5 bases). Trimming took off 4 bases at V and 5 bases at J, with 15 bases between the two ends. CDR3 length: 16 residues. Germline CDR1 MNHEY, CDR2 SVGAGI. The DNA of the CDR3 is TGTGCCAGCAGTTGGGGCAGCTACCAAGATAATTCACCCCTCCACTTT. Its protein is CASSWGSYQDNSPLHF.

The chain joins TRBV5-1 to TRBJ2-7, with D possibly TRBD2 on 5 matching bases. The germline gives CDR1 SGHRS, CDR2 YFSETQ. The CDR3 sequence is 12 residues long. V was trimmed by 3 bases and J by 4 bases, leaving 8 bases between them. CDR3 residues: CASSYGVYEQYF. The CDR3 DNA follows: TGCGCCAGCAGCTACGGGGTATACGAGCAGTACTTC.

This chain links TRBV18 with TRBJ1-2; unclear D gene. The germline V gene has CDR1 KGHSH and CDR2 LQKENI. V was pared by 1 base and J by 7 bases, with 10 bases between. This CDR3 has 13 amino acids. CDR3 coding DNA: TGTGCCAGCTCACCACGATCCGGCGCTGGCTACACCTTC. It yields the protein CASSPRSGAGYTF. The full variable domain, rest sourced from reference TRBV18 and TRBJ1-2, is NAGVMQNPRHLVRRRGQEARLRCSPMKGHSHVYWYRQLPEEGLKFMVYLQKENIIDESGMPKERFSAEFPKEGPSILRIQQVVRGDSAAYFCASSPRSGAGYTFGSGTRLTVV.

V gene TRBV6-5 combines with J gene TRBJ1-5, with D uncertain. The germline V and J ends were trimmed by 6 bases and 8 bases, with 11 bases remaining between them. Germline CDR1 and CDR2: MNHEY and SVGAGI. There are 12 residues in the CDR3. The CDR3 sequence: CASSAGSEPQHF. CDR3 bases: TGTGCCAGCAGCGCGGGTTCGGAGCCCCAGCATTTT.

Only one count was recorded for this clone. The chain couples TRBV30 to TRBJ2-7, with D possibly matching TRBD1 (6 bases). The CDR3 length is 12 residues. The ends were cut back, 0 bases at V and 7 bases at J, with 10 bases in the middle. The germline gives CDR1 GTSNPN, CDR2 SVGIG (reference sequence). This chain's CDR3 is CAWSVNTGEQYF. The CDR3 nucleotides are TGTGCCTGGAGTGTAAATACAGGGGAGCAGTACTTC.

This chain uses TRBV7-9 with TRBJ1-5, with TRBD1 matching over 7 bases. The CDR3 consists of 15 residues. Germline V gives CDR1 SEHNR, CDR2 FQNEAQ (reference sequence). The ends lost 6 bases at V and 0 bases at J; junction bases unmatched: 5. CDR3 nucleotides: TGTGCCAGCAGGGGTACAGGGGATAGCAATCAGCCCCAGCATTTT. Encoded protein: CASRGTGDSNQPQHF.

The V and J genes are TRBV5-1 and TRBJ1-4; TRBD1 agrees at 7 bases. This CDR3 is 16 amino acids long. CDR1 is SGHRS, CDR2 YFSETQ, per germline. With V trimmed by 4 bases and J by 6 bases, 12 bases remained unmatched. This CDR3 is CASSDGQEAPYEKLFF. CDR3 bases: TGCGCCAGCAGCGACGGACAGGAGGCCCCATATGAAAAACTGTTTTTT.

The chain has TRBV5-4 and TRBJ2-7; D is possibly TRBD1 or TRBD2 (6 bases each). The CDR3 has 16 amino acids. From germline, CDR1 is SGHNT and CDR2 YYREEE (reference sequence). V shed 1 base and J shed 2 bases, with 16 bases lying between them. The CDR3 protein is CASSLSGARLTYEQYF. The CDR3 DNA reads as TGTGCCAGCAGCTTGTCGGGGGCGCGCCTCACCTACGAGCAGTACTTC.

The chain links TRBV6-1 to TRBJ1-5; unclear D gene. The V end lost 1 base, the J end lost 6 bases, and 7 bases lay between the germline ends. The CDR3 contains 13 residues. The germline gives CDR1 MNHNS, CDR2 SASEGT. The CDR3 loop is CASSEGGVQPQHF. The CDR3 DNA is TGTGCCAGCAGTGAAGGGGGAGTTCAGCCCCAGCATTTT.

The chain carries TRBV5-1 and TRBJ1-4; no clear D. CDR3 length: 15 amino acids. Deletions cut 4 bases from V and 7 bases from J, with 17 bases between. Germline lookup yields CDR1 SGHRS and CDR2 YFSETQ. The CDR3 reads CASSAGTVRSEKLFF. The CDR3 nucleotides are TGCGCCAGCAGCGCGGGAACCGTCCGTAGTGAAAAACTGTTTTTT.

V usage is TRBV27 and J usage is TRBJ2-7, with TRBD2 matching 10 bases. Trimming at V came to 5 bases and at J to 2 bases, leaving 3 bases not matched to a gene. Germline V lookup: CDR1 MNHEY, CDR2 SMNVEV (reference sequence). This CDR3 region has 14 residues. CDR3 region: CASSRTSGAYEQYF. The CDR3 coding sequence is TGTGCCAGCAGTCGGACTAGCGGTGCCTACGAGCAGTACTTC.

This clone was seen just once. The J gene is TRBJ1-1, the V gene TRBV7-6; no definite D call. Trimming cost V 5 bases and J 6 bases, with 19 bases left between them. CDR3 length equals 15 residues. From germline, CDR1 is SGHVS and CDR2 FNYEAQ. CDR3 loop: CASSAQQSLLPEAFF. DNA of the CDR3: TGTGCCAGCAGCGCCCAACAGAGCCTGCTCCCTGAAGCTTTCTTT.

The chain is built from TRBV10-1 and TRBJ2-3, with 9 positions matching TRBD2. Germline CDR1 and CDR2: WNHNN and SYGVQD (reference sequence). The V gene end was trimmed by 7 bases and the J gene end by 6 bases; junction bases not matched to a gene: 8. The CDR3 contains 14 residues. The chain's CDR3 is CASTPGTSFDTQYF. CDR3 DNA: TGCGCCAGCACCCCAGGGACTAGCTTCGATACGCAGTATTTT.

The CDR3 DNA reads as TGTGCCACCAGTGAGGCCGGGACAGGGGTTCTTGGCTACACCTTC. Encoded protein: CATSEAGTGVLGYTF. J is TRBJ1-2 and V is TRBV24-1; 10 positions agree with TRBD1. This CDR3 is 15 amino acids long. Germline-derived CDR1 and CDR2 are KGHDR and SFDVKD. V lost 4 bases to trimming and J lost 7 bases; unmatched junction nucleotides: 8.

The V call is TRBV7-3, the J call TRBJ2-1, with D possibly TRBD1 on 6 matching bases. Germline V gene data show CDR1 as SGHTA and CDR2 as FQGTGA. Trimming shortened V by 3 bases and J by 7 bases, and 16 bases separated the two germline ends. The CDR3 consists of 15 residues. CDR3 amino acids: CASSFRPDRPNEQFF. The CDR3 nucleotides are TGTGCCAGCAGCTTCCGCCCGGACAGACCGAATGAGCAGTTCTTC.

The CDR3 bases are TGTGCCAGCAGCACCCGACAGGCCCCTAACGAGCAGTACTTC. This sequence encodes CASSTRQAPNEQYF. This chain joins TRBV7-2 and TRBJ2-7; tentative D call: TRBD1 (6 bases). V was trimmed by 5 bases and J by 5 bases, leaving 16 bases between them. The CDR3 is 14 amino acids. The germline gives CDR1 SGHTA, CDR2 FQGNSA.

The CDR3 region is CATSDPRRGHQPQHF. CDR3 coding DNA: TGTGCCACCAGTGACCCTCGGAGGGGCCATCAGCCCCAGCATTTT. This chain connects TRBV24-1 to TRBJ1-5, with D maybe TRBD1 (5 bases). Trimming took 4 bases from V and 5 from J, leaving 14 bases between them. CDR3 length: 15 amino acids. Per germline, CDR1 KGHDR and CDR2 SFDVKD.

The rearrangement uses TRBV30 and TRBJ2-1; the D gene is possibly TRBD1 (6 bases). This CDR3 spans 11 amino acids. Trimming shortened V by 3 bases and J by 9 bases, and 9 bases separated the two germline ends. Germline V lookup: CDR1 GTSNPN, CDR2 SVGIG (reference sequence). In nucleotides, the CDR3 is TGTGCCTGGAGGACAGGTCCTGAGCAGTTCTTC. Its protein is CAWRTGPEQFF.

This rearrangement joins TRBV6-1 to TRBJ1-2; TRBD1 might be the D (5 bases). V was cut by 3 bases and J by 8 bases, with 22 bases left in between. CDR3 length: 16 amino acids. The germline gives CDR1 MNHNS, CDR2 SASEGT. This CDR3 is CASSEGRQGSSGGYTF. The CDR3 region has the DNA TGTGCCAGCAGTGAGGGACGTCAAGGGTCGAGTGGGGGCTACACCTTC.

The chain carries TRBV5-6 and TRBJ1-1, with no clear D. V lost 2 bases, J lost 0 bases, and 11 bases lay in between. CDR1 and CDR2 (germline): SGHDT, YYEEEE. CDR3 length: 15 residues. In nucleotides, the CDR3 is TGTGCCAGCAGCTTCGGGCCCGGGGTGAACACTGAAGCTTTCTTT. Translation: CASSFGPGVNTEAFF. Based on the CDR3 plus reference TRBV5-6 and TRBJ1-1, the full variable domain is DAGVTQSPTHLIKTRGQQVTLRCSPKSGHDTVSWYQQALGQGPQFIFQYYEEEERQRGNFPDRFSGHQFPNYSSELNVNALLLGDSALYLCASSFGPGVNTEAFFGQGTRLTVV.

The genes are TRBV5-1 and TRBJ1-3; D is unresolved. The CDR3 is 14 residues long. Germline CDR1 reads SGHRS; CDR2 reads YFSETQ. V lost 0 bases, J lost 4 bases, and 8 bases lay in between. CDR3 nucleotides: TGCGCCAGCAGCTTGGAAACGGAAGGAAACACCATATATTTT. Translation gives CASSLETEGNTIYF. The full variable domain, in which reference TRBV5-1 and TRBJ1-3 provide the parts outside the CDR3, is KAGVTQTPRYLIKTRGQQVTLSCSPISGHRSVSWYQQTPGQGLQFLFEYFSETQRNKGNFPGRFSGRQFSNSRSEMNVSTLELGDSALYLCASSLETEGNTIYFGEGSWLTVV.

The V and J genes are TRBV2 and TRBJ2-7; no definite D call. Germline V gives CDR1 SNHLY, CDR2 FYNNEI. This CDR3 contains 14 residues. V lost 4 bases to trimming and J lost 2 bases, with 12 bases between them. The CDR3 DNA is TGTGCCAGCAGTGGACCGAGGCAGACCTACGAGCAGTACTTC. It yields the protein CASSGPRQTYEQYF.